This entry lists 12 T cell receptor beta chains sequenced from one sample in a study of cytomegalovirus exposure and HLA in healthy donors. It was with 60 Vbeta and 13 Jbeta primers that the PCR ran. Generated by immunoSEQ multiplex PCR, the TCRdb table keeps only in-frame clones and is missing some. The sample contains 60,000 to 90,000 clones, about 70% of which appear only once. The sample consisted of PBMCs. The receptors were gathered from a man aged 40-50 years in good health and CMV-seropositive.

This chain links TRBV15 with TRBJ1-5; no definite D call. The CDR3 has 15 amino acids. V lost 0 bases and J 9 bases, leaving 15 bases between the germline ends. The V gene's germline CDR1 is LNHNV and CDR2 YYDKDF (reference sequence). The CDR3, as DNA: TGTGCCACCAGCAGAGAGAGGGATTCGGGGTGGCCCCAGCATTTT. The encoded protein is CATSRERDSGWPQHF.

CDR3 residues: CASSEAVFEAFF. CDR3 DNA: TGTGCCAGCAGTGAAGCTGTATTTGAAGCTTTCTTT. The rearrangement joins TRBV2 to TRBJ1-1; D call uncertain. Trimming pared 0 bases from V and 7 bases from J, leaving 6 bases between. The length of the CDR3 is 12 residues. Germline CDR1 SNHLY, CDR2 FYNNEI.

The CDR3 region has the DNA TGCGCCAGCAGCTTGACTAGCGGGGGTTGGGAGACCCAGTACTTC. Translating gives CASSLTSGGWETQYF. The chain couples TRBV5-1 to TRBJ2-5, with 11 bases matching TRBD2. V dropped 1 base and J dropped 5; count of bases not matched to a gene: 4. The V gene's germline CDR1 is SGHRS and CDR2 YFSETQ. The CDR3 spans 15 residues.

CDR3 protein: CASSPTGTNYGYTF. CDR3 in DNA: TGCGCCAGCAGCCCGACAGGGACCAACTATGGCTACACCTTC. The V gene is TRBV5-1, the J gene TRBJ1-2; TRBD1 agrees at 7 bases. Germline values: CDR1 SGHRS, CDR2 YFSETQ. This CDR3 contains 14 residues. J gave up 2 bases and V 4 bases, and 5 bases lay outside the gene matches.

In its sample, this clone was seen a few times. V and J are TRBV28 and TRBJ2-3; 7 bases are a match to TRBD2. The trim removed 6 bases at V and 2 bases at J, leaving 8 bases unmatched. Germline CDR1 and CDR2: MDHEN and SYDVKM. This CDR3 comprises 15 residues. CDR3 protein: CASREGTTTTDTQYF. In nucleotides, the CDR3 is TGTGCCAGCAGAGAAGGGACTACCACCACAGATACGCAGTATTTT.

V is TRBV11-3 and J is TRBJ2-3; D remains unclear. The CDR3 loop spans 14 amino acids. The germline V gene encodes CDR1 SGHNT and CDR2 YENEEA. V shed 1 base and J shed 11 bases, with 16 bases lying between them. The CDR3 DNA sequence: TGTGCCAGCAGCTTAGGAGGAGACGGAGTGGGGCAGTATTTT. Protein sequence: CASSLGGDGVGQYF.

The V gene is TRBV7-2, the J gene TRBJ2-7, with 10 positions matching TRBD1. CDR3 length: 15 residues. Unmatched junction bases numbered 4, after V lost 3 bases and J lost 2 bases. Germline V gene lookup returns CDR1 SGHTA and CDR2 FQGNSA. This chain's CDR3 is CASSFWTGGTYEQYF. The CDR3 nucleotides read TGTGCCAGCAGCTTCTGGACAGGGGGTACCTACGAGCAGTACTTC.

The chain uses TRBV2 and TRBJ1-6; 7 bases map to TRBD1. There are 13 residues in the CDR3. The V segment lost 3 bases and the J segment 10 bases; nucleotides outside the gene matches: 3. From germline, CDR1 is SNHLY and CDR2 FYNNEI. CDR3 sequence: CASSEAGGSPLHF. The CDR3 DNA reads as TGTGCCAGCAGTGAGGCAGGGGGGTCACCCCTCCACTTT.

The V and J genes are TRBV5-1 and TRBJ2-2; 9 bases map to TRBD2. Germline V CDR1 and CDR2: SGHRS, YFSETQ. The CDR3 covers 16 residues. V dropped 4 bases and J dropped 6; count of bases not matched to a gene: 10. Here the CDR3 reads CASSPGSGGRAGELFF. CDR3 bases: TGCGCCAGCAGCCCAGGTAGCGGGGGCCGCGCCGGGGAGCTGTTTTTT.

The chain has TRBV19 and TRBJ1-5, with D perhaps TRBD1 (6 bases). The CDR3 is 13 amino acids. V shed 5 bases and J shed 5 bases, with 10 bases lying between them. Germline CDR1 reads LNHDA; CDR2 reads SQIVND (reference sequence). As DNA, the CDR3 is TGTGCCAGTAGTCGACAGGTCGATCAGCCCCAGCATTTT. Protein product: CASSRQVDQPQHF.

The chain employs TRBV5-1 and TRBJ1-1, with D possibly TRBD1 on 6 matching bases. V lost 0 bases, J lost 10 bases, and 13 bases lay in between. The CDR3 is made up of 13 amino acids. CDR1 SGHRS and CDR2 YFSETQ come from the germline V gene. This CDR3 reads CASSLGGGLGAFF. The CDR3 nucleotides read TGCGCCAGCAGCTTGGGAGGGGGTCTAGGAGCTTTCTTT.

Turning to this clone: The sample contains more than one DNA sequence encoding this CDR3. The chain recombines TRBV9 with TRBJ1-1; no definite D call. Germline V gene sequence: CDR1 SGDLS, CDR2 YYNGEE. V was clipped by 0 bases and J by 1 base, with 7 bases between them. This CDR3 comprises 14 residues. The CDR3 region has the DNA TGTGCCAGCAGCGTAGGTGGCAGGAACACTGAAGCTTTCTTT. It specifies CASSVGGRNTEAFF.